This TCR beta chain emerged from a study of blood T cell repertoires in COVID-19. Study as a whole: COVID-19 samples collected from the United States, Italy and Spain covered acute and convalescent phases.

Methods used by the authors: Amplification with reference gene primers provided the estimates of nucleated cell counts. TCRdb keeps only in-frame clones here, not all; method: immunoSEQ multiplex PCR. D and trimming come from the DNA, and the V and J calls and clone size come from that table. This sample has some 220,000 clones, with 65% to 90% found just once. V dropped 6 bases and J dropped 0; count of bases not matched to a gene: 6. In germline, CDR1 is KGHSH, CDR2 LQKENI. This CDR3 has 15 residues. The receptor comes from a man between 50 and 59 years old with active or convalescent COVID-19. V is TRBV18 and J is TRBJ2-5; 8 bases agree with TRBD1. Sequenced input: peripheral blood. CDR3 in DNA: TGTGCCAGCTCCCACAGGACAGGGAACCAAGAGACCCAGTACTTC. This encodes CASSHRTGNQETQYF.